A selection of T cell receptor beta chains follows, all from one sample in a study of spatial heterogeneity in lung cancer. Each CDR3 protein gets one entry after TCRdb re-called the 5' RACE reads with MiXCR. The sample records over 45,000 distinct CDR3 sequences, approximately 5% being singletons. The starting material was PBMCs, obtained at surgery. These receptors were obtained from a male donor with early-stage non-small cell lung cancer. The CDR3 runs from the conserved cysteine through the conserved F or W. A D gene is named only where the DNA matches it firmly. The size field is filled for only some rows; it gives once, few, many or a size class.

TRBV20-1	TRBJ2-2	TRBD1	many	TGCAGTGTTACTAAGGGGACAGCAGAGACCGGGGAGCTGTTTTTT	CSVTKGTAETGELFF
TRBV5-1	TRBJ2-3	NA	many	TGCGCCAGCAGCCTGGTGGGGTTAGATACGCAGTATTTT	CASSLVGLDTQYF
TRBV19	TRBJ1-3	NA	many	TGTGCCAGTAGTGGACAGAACTCTGGAAACACCATATATTTT	CASSGQNSGNTIYF
TRBV19	TRBJ1-4	NA	many	TGTGCCAGTAGTCCTCGTGGGGGTACGGGCCTAGAAAAACTGTTTTTT	CASSPRGGTGLEKLFF
TRBV28	TRBJ1-5	NA	many	TGTGCCAGCCTCTACGGGACGGGGCTTAATCAGCCCCAGCATTTT	CASLYGTGLNQPQHF
TRBV7-9	TRBJ2-7	NA	few	TGTGCCAGCAGCTTAATAGCCTACGAGCAGTACTTC	CASSLIAYEQYF
TRBV20-1	TRBJ2-1	TRBD2	many	TGCAGTGCTGGCCTAGCGGCAGTAGCAAATGAGCAGTTCTTC	CSAGLAAVANEQFF
TRBV27	TRBJ2-7	NA	many	TGTGCCAGCAGTACCTCGGACGGATCCTCTTACGAGCAGTACTTC	CASSTSDGSSYEQYF
TRBV5-1	TRBJ1-3	NA	many	TGCGCCAGCAGCCGGGGACGCGCGAACTCTGGAAACACCATATATTTT	CASSRGRANSGNTIYF
TRBV18	TRBJ1-5	NA	many	TGTGCCAGCTCACCACAGGGATCGGCACGAGGGGGTCAGCCCCAGCATTTT	CASSPQGSARGGQPQHF
TRBV6-2/TRBV6-3	TRBJ2-3	NA	NA	TGTGCCAGCAGTTACCTCGGAGATACGCAGTATTTT	CASSYLGDTQYF
TRBV20-1	TRBJ1-1	NA	many	TGCAGTGCTTTATACCTGGACACGAACACTGAAGCTTTCTTT	CSALYLDTNTEAFF
TRBV6-2/TRBV6-3	TRBJ2-5	NA	many	TGTGCCAGCAGTTACTCAGAGACCCAGTACTTC	CASSYSETQYF
TRBV6-5	TRBJ1-1	NA	many	TGTGCCAGCAGTTACTCCGCGGTTGGCACTGAAGCTTTCTTT	CASSYSAVGTEAFF
TRBV6-2/TRBV6-3	TRBJ2-1	TRBD2	many	TGTGCCAGCCGAAAGCCGAGCGGGGTCTACAATGAGCAGTTCTTC	CASRKPSGVYNEQFF
TRBV11-2	TRBJ1-6	TRBD1	many	TGTGCCAGCAGCCTCTACGGGACAGGGGCTTCACCCCTCCACTTT	CASSLYGTGASPLHF
TRBV29-1	TRBJ2-3	TRBD1	many	TGCAGCGCCCTGGACAGGGGGCCGACGACAGATACGCAGTATTTT	CSALDRGPTTDTQYF
TRBV2	TRBJ2-5	NA	many	TGTGCCAGCAGTGAAGAGAGGGAGACCCAGTACTTC	CASSEERETQYF
TRBV7-6	TRBJ2-7	TRBD2	many	TGTGCCAGCAGCTTGGCCCGGGCTAGCGGGAGTTACGAGCAGTACTTC	CASSLARASGSYEQYF
TRBV27	TRBJ2-6	NA	many	TGTGCCAGCAGGGAGGGGTCCCTTGGGGCCAACGTCCTGACTTTC	CASREGSLGANVLTF
TRBV5-4	TRBJ1-4	TRBD1	few	TGTGCCAGCAGCAGGACAGGGGAGGGTTTTCGGGAAAAACTGTTTTTT	CASSRTGEGFREKLFF
TRBV19	TRBJ2-5	NA	many	TGTGCCAGTAGTCTCTGGGGGGAAGAGACCCAGTACTTC	CASSLWGEETQYF
TRBV7-9	TRBJ2-5	NA	many	TGTGCCAGCAGCTTAGGGGCGGGAGAGACCCAGTACTTC	CASSLGAGETQYF
TRBV20-1	TRBJ1-6	NA	many	TGCAGTGCCCCCCAGGAAGCTAATTCACCCCTCCACTTT	CSAPQEANSPLHF
TRBV20-1	TRBJ2-3	TRBD1	many	TGCAGTGCTAGAGATGGGGGACAGGGCACAGATACGCAGTATTTT	CSARDGGQGTDTQYF
TRBV3-1	TRBJ1-1	NA	NA	TGTGCCAGCAGCCAAGATAGCGGGGTCTGGCAGAGTAGAATGAACACTGAAGCTTTCTTT	CASSQDSGVWQSRMNTEAFF
TRBV2	TRBJ2-1	TRBD2	many	TGTGCCAGCAGTGGCCCTACTAGCGGGAGTTTTAATGAGCAGTTCTTC	CASSGPTSGSFNEQFF
TRBV20-1	TRBJ2-1	NA	many	TGCAGTGCTAGCGGGATCTCGAATGAGCAGTTCTTC	CSASGISNEQFF
TRBV4-3	TRBJ2-6	NA	many	TGCGCCAGCAGCCAAGGCCAGGGGGGGGCTGGGGCCAACGTCCTGACTTTC	CASSQGQGGAGANVLTF
TRBV12-3/TRBV12-4	TRBJ1-3	NA	many	TGTGCCAGCAGCCCGGAAAGCTACTCTGGAAACACCATATATTTT	CASSPESYSGNTIYF
TRBV20-1	TRBJ2-1	TRBD2	many	TGCAGTGCTAGAGATCAAGGCGGGAGGGTTGACAATGAGCAGTTCTTC	CSARDQGGRVDNEQFF
TRBV20-1	TRBJ2-1	NA	many	TGCAGTGCTCCTCAAAGACGGGCAAGCTCCTACAATGAGCAGTTCTTC	CSAPQRRASSYNEQFF
TRBV30	TRBJ2-7	TRBD1	many	TGTGCCTGGGTAGGGACAGATTCCTACGAGCAGTACTTC	CAWVGTDSYEQYF
TRBV7-9	TRBJ2-1	TRBD2	few	TGTGCCAGCAGACACAGAGCGGGAGTTGGTGGGAGGTCGGACAATGAGCAGTTCTTC	CASRHRAGVGGRSDNEQFF
TRBV5-1	TRBJ1-1	TRBD1	many	TGCGCCAGCAGAGAGGGGGCCTCGAACACTGAAGCTTTCTTT	CASREGASNTEAFF
TRBV29-1	TRBJ2-5	TRBD2	many	TGCAGCGTTGTTACCAGCCCTAGCGGGAGGGCCAGGGGAGAGACCCAGTACTTC	CSVVTSPSGRARGETQYF
TRBV20-1	TRBJ2-7	NA	many	TGCAGTGCTAGTTACTCCTACGAGCAGTACTTC	CSASYSYEQYF
TRBV7-2	TRBJ2-7	TRBD1	few	TGTGCCAGCAGCTTAGACAGGGGGCAGGACGAGCAGTACTTC	CASSLDRGQDEQYF
TRBV19	TRBJ2-2	NA	few	TGTGCCAGTAGTATCCCCTATGGCAGGCGCACCGGGGAGCTGTTTTTT	CASSIPYGRRTGELFF
TRBV29-1	TRBJ1-1	TRBD1	many	TGCAGCGTTGAAGCTGGACAGGGGGTGATGACCACTGAAGCTTTCTTT	CSVEAGQGVMTTEAFF
TRBV9	TRBJ2-1	NA	many	TGTGCCAGCAGCGTCTCTGGATACAATGAGCAGTTCTTC	CASSVSGYNEQFF
TRBV20-1	TRBJ2-3	NA	many	TGCAGCGCGGAGGGAGGCACAGATACGCAGTATTTT	CSAEGGTDTQYF
TRBV12-3/TRBV12-4	TRBJ1-5	TRBD1	many	TGTGCCAGCAGTCTGACAGGGGTGGCAAGCAATCAGCCCCAGCATTTT	CASSLTGVASNQPQHF
TRBV20-1	TRBJ2-3	TRBD2	many	TGCAGTGCTACCGGACTAGCGGGACGCACAGATACGCAGTATTTT	CSATGLAGRTDTQYF
TRBV5-6	TRBJ1-6	NA	many	TGTGCCAGCAGCTTACAGGGTTTAAGTTCACCCCTCCACTTT	CASSLQGLSSPLHF
TRBV28	TRBJ2-7	NA	many	TGTGCCACCACATTACAGGGAAGGGGAGCCTACGAGCAGTACTTC	CATTLQGRGAYEQYF
TRBV5-1	TRBJ2-5	TRBD2	few	TGCGCCAGCAGCTCTAGCGGGAGCGGGGAGACCCAGTACTTC	CASSSSGSGETQYF
TRBV20-1	TRBJ1-5	TRBD1	many	TGCAGTGCTCCTCAGGGGGTTGGTGGGCCCCAGCATTTT	CSAPQGVGGPQHF
TRBV29-1	TRBJ2-5	NA	many	TGCAGCGTTGACACGTCGGGGCAGGGAGAGACCCAGTACTTC	CSVDTSGQGETQYF
TRBV6-5	TRBJ2-7	NA	many	TGTGCCAGCAGTTACTCGTGGCCAGGAGAGGGGTCCGAGCAGTACTTC	CASSYSWPGEGSEQYF
TRBV6-5	TRBJ2-5	NA	NA	TGTGCCAGCAGTTACTCGTGGGGCCGTAGGCAAGAGACCCAGTACTTC	CASSYSWGRRQETQYF